One T cell receptor beta chain is described in this entry. This entry is derived from a study of human CD8 memory T cell subsets. Germline V gives CDR1 MNHEY, CDR2 SVGAGI. The CDR3 loop spans 14 amino acids. It was UMI-labeled 5' RACE by which the TCR beta libraries were made. TCRdb re-called the 5' RACE reads; every CDR3 protein appears as one record, without DNA. The data show over 8,000 distinct CDR3 sequences, and the top ten clones hold more than 9%. The TCR comes from a human donor in good health. The sample was CD8+ stem-like memory T cells (TSCM and TCM) sorted from PBMCs. Subset defined: stem-like memory CD8 T cells (TSTEM), CCR7+ PD-1- TIGIT-. The chain carries TRBV6-5 and TRBJ1-1. CDR3 sequence reads: CASSYADVNTEAFF.